The 21 T cell receptor beta chains below come from one sample, sequenced in a study of blood T cell repertoires in COVID-19. Clones were read by immunoSEQ multiplex PCR, and TCRdb kept only the in-frame ones, dropping some. The data contain approximately 60,000 clones, about 75% of them singletons. The sample consisted of peripheral blood. These receptors were taken from a woman of 80 years or more with acute or convalescent COVID-19.

The chain couples TRBV28 to TRBJ1-5; D gene unclear. This CDR3 region has 15 residues. Trimming took 4 bases from V and 0 from J, leaving 10 bases between them. The V gene's germline CDR1 is MDHEN and CDR2 SYDVKM. The CDR3 here is CASSYQAYSNQPQHF. The CDR3 nucleotides read TGTGCCAGCAGTTACCAGGCCTATAGCAATCAGCCCCAGCATTTT. Together with reference TRBV28 and TRBJ1-5, the CDR3 gives the full variable domain: DVKVTQSSRYLVKRTGEKVFLECVQDMDHENMFWYRQDPGLGLRLIYFSYDVKMKEKGDIPEGYSVSREKKERFSLILESASTNQTSMYLCASSYQAYSNQPQHFGDGTRLSIL.

The V gene is TRBV5-1, the J gene TRBJ2-3, with 8 positions matching TRBD2. Unmatched junction bases numbered 6, after V lost 2 bases and J lost 1 base. This CDR3 contains 16 residues. Germline CDR1 SGHRS, CDR2 YFSETQ. Written as DNA, the CDR3 is TGCGCCAGCAGCTTAATGCGTAGCGGGGGCACAGATACGCAGTATTTT. Translated, it gives CASSLMRSGGTDTQYF. Together with reference TRBV5-1 and TRBJ2-3, the CDR3 gives the full variable domain: KAGVTQTPRYLIKTRGQQVTLSCSPISGHRSVSWYQQTPGQGLQFLFEYFSETQRNKGNFPGRFSGRQFSNSRSEMNVSTLELGDSALYLCASSLMRSGGTDTQYFGPGTRLTVL.

V and J are TRBV19 and TRBJ2-5, with 12 bases identical to TRBD1. Germline V lookup: CDR1 LNHDA, CDR2 SQIVND (reference sequence). The CDR3 spans 14 residues. With V trimmed by 4 bases and J by 4 bases, 1 base remained unmatched. The CDR3 region is CASSRDRGRETQYF. The CDR3, as DNA: TGTGCCAGTAGTAGGGACAGGGGGCGAGAGACCCAGTACTTC.

The sample holds one count of this clone. V and J are TRBV18 and TRBJ2-7; TRBD1 agrees at 11 bases. This CDR3 spans 12 amino acids. Germline CDR1 KGHSH, CDR2 LQKENI. The junction had 1 base not matched to a gene; V was cut back by 6 bases and J by 6 bases. As DNA, the CDR3 is TGTGCCAGCTCGGGGACAGGGGGCGAGCAGTACTTC. It codes for CASSGTGGEQYF.

The V and J genes are TRBV4-2 and TRBJ1-1; 9 nucleotides match TRBD1. Germline lookup yields CDR1 LGHNA and CDR2 YNFKEQ. V lost 4 bases, J lost 4 bases, and 10 bases stayed unmatched. The CDR3 is 16 amino acids. The CDR3: CASSPGQGKGTTEAFF. The CDR3 DNA reads as TGTGCCAGCAGCCCCGGACAGGGGAAGGGCACCACTGAAGCTTTCTTT.

The V call is TRBV3-1 (or the pseudogene TRBV3-2), the J call TRBJ1-2; TRBD1 agrees at 8 bases. The V gene's germline CDR1 is LGHDT and CDR2 YNNKEL (reference sequence). The CDR3 runs 14 residues. With V trimmed by 5 bases and J by 4 bases, 6 bases remained unmatched. The CDR3 region has the DNA TGTGCCAGCAGCGACAGGGGACACGGCTATGGCTACACCTTC. It is translated as CASSDRGHGYGYTF.

CDR3 sequence: CASRFRATGELFF. The CDR3 DNA is TGTGCCAGCAGGTTCAGGGCGACCGGGGAGCTGTTTTTT. The gene calls are TRBV11-3 and TRBJ2-2, with D perhaps matching TRBD1 (5 bases). CDR3 length equals 13 residues. The ends were cut back, 6 bases at V and 5 bases at J, with 10 bases in the middle. Germline CDR1 and CDR2: SGHNT and YENEEA.

The chain has TRBV18 and TRBJ1-6; TRBD1 matches 9 bases. Germline trimming cut 5 bases from V and 11 bases from J; bases unmatched to any gene: 13. Germline values: CDR1 KGHSH, CDR2 LQKENI. The CDR3 has 16 amino acids. The CDR3 spells CASSAGTGMLRTPLHF. The CDR3 region has the DNA TGTGCCAGCTCAGCCGGGACAGGGATGCTCCGAACACCCCTCCACTTT.

The CDR3 nucleotides are TGTGCCAGCAGGGCTAGGCACCTTGAGGAGTACTTC. Protein product: CASRARHLEEYF. The chain uses TRBV6-5 and TRBJ2-7; D gene unclear. Germline CDR1 MNHEY, CDR2 SVGAGI. The CDR3 runs 12 residues. Trimming took 6 bases from V and 11 from J, leaving 17 bases between them.

The rearrangement uses TRBV28 and TRBJ1-2; a possible D gene is TRBD1 (6 bases). The CDR3 sequence is 16 residues long. V was pared by 6 bases and J by 3 bases, with 20 bases between. CDR1 is MDHEN and CDR2 is SYDVKM in the germline V gene. The CDR3 sequence is CASRGASPTVYYGYTF. The CDR3 DNA follows: TGTGCCAGCAGGGGGGCTTCACCTACGGTATACTATGGCTACACCTTC.

The chain recombines TRBV18 with TRBJ1-4; D gene uncertain. CDR1 and CDR2 from the germline V gene are KGHSH and LQKENI. The CDR3 length is 14 residues. V lost 3 bases and J lost 4, with 9 bases in between. The CDR3 nucleotides read TGTGCCAGCTCACCCCCTCAGATTAATGAAAAACTGTTTTTT. It encodes CASSPPQINEKLFF.

V usage is TRBV5-4 and J usage is TRBJ2-7, with D possibly being TRBD2 (6 bases). CDR1 and CDR2 (germline): SGHNT, YYREEE (reference sequence). This CDR3 is 17 amino acids long. V was clipped by 3 bases and J by 7 bases, with 26 bases between them. CDR3 in DNA: TGTGCCAGCAGCTCTTTGTTAGCTCTGGGGGGAGCGGGTGAGCAGTACTTC. Residues: CASSSLLALGGAGEQYF.

CDR3 nucleotides: TGTGCCAGCAGCATTCCGGGACAGGGCTCCTACGAGCAGTACTTC. It yields the protein CASSIPGQGSYEQYF. The chain uses TRBV14 and TRBJ2-7; TRBD1 aligns across 9 bases. This CDR3 is built from 15 residues. Germline CDR1 reads SGHDN; CDR2 reads FVKESK. V lost 5 bases and J lost 0; bases outside the gene matches: 5.

This chain uses TRBV9 with TRBJ2-5; tentatively, D is TRBD1 (6 bases). There are 13 residues in the CDR3. The germline V and J ends were trimmed by 4 bases and 5 bases, with 12 bases remaining between them. CDR1 SGDLS and CDR2 YYNGEE come from the germline V gene. The CDR3 loop reads CASSKGVRETQYF. The DNA of the CDR3 is TGTGCCAGCAGCAAGGGGGTCCGGGAGACCCAGTACTTC.

The gene calls are TRBV3-1 (or the pseudogene TRBV3-2) and TRBJ1-1, with TRBD1 matching over 8 bases. CDR1 and CDR2 from the germline V gene are LGHDT and YNNKEL (reference sequence). J gave up 6 bases and V 4 bases, and 10 bases lay outside the gene matches. This CDR3 region has 15 residues. The CDR3 nucleotides read TGTGCCAGCAGCCCGCGGTTGCAGGGGGCGTCTGAAGCTTTCTTT. This encodes CASSPRLQGASEAFF.

The V call is TRBV6-2 or TRBV6-3, the J call TRBJ2-7; 10 nucleotides agree with TRBD2. The CDR3 is 16 amino acids. J was trimmed by 3 bases and V by 5 bases; bases with no gene match: 10. CDR1 and CDR2 from the germline V gene are MNHEY and SVGEGT. CDR3 coding DNA: TGTGCCAGCAGTCGCGGGACTAGCGCCACCATCTACGAGCAGTACTTC. Residues: CASSRGTSATIYEQYF.

The chain has TRBV24-1 and TRBJ1-5; no firm D call. Germline CDR1 KGHDR, CDR2 SFDVKD. Trimming removed 5 bases from V and 7 bases from J, with 11 bases in between. The CDR3 extends over 13 amino acids. The CDR3 is CATSGSGWQPQHF. CDR3 DNA: TGTGCCACCAGTGGCTCGGGATGGCAGCCCCAGCATTTT.

This clone was recorded only once. V usage is TRBV7-9 and J usage is TRBJ2-1; tentative D call: TRBD1 (6 bases). The CDR3 spans 15 residues. Trimming removed 5 bases from V and 2 bases from J, with 13 bases in between. Germline V gene lookup returns CDR1 SEHNR and CDR2 FQNEAQ (reference sequence). The CDR3 is CASSPRGSAYNEQFF. As DNA, the CDR3 is TGTGCCAGCAGCCCCAGGGGTTCGGCCTACAATGAGCAGTTCTTC. The full variable domain, rest sourced from reference TRBV7-9 and TRBJ2-1, is DTGVSQNPRHKITKRGQNVTFRCDPISEHNRLYWYRQTLGQGPEFLTYFQNEAQLEKSRLLSDRFSAERPKGSFSTLEIQRTEQGDSAMYLCASSPRGSAYNEQFFGPGTRLTVL.

The rearrangement joins TRBV6-5 to TRBJ2-7, with 11 bases identical to TRBD1. Germline V gene data show CDR1 as MNHEY and CDR2 as SVGAGI. J gave up 7 bases and V 6 bases, and 11 bases lay outside the gene matches. This CDR3 is 15 amino acids long. DNA of the CDR3: TGTGCCAGCAGGCCACCCGGACAGGGGGCGGGTGAGCAGTACTTC. It is translated as CASRPPGQGAGEQYF.

This chain connects TRBV18 to TRBJ2-5, with 7 bases fitting TRBD1. The J segment lost 1 base and the V segment lost 6 bases, leaving 8 bases of the junction unmatched. Germline V CDR1 and CDR2: KGHSH, LQKENI. This CDR3 has 15 amino acids. The CDR3 DNA follows: TGTGCCAGCTCTCTAAAGACAGGGCCCCAAGAGACCCAGTACTTC. The encoded protein is CASSLKTGPQETQYF.

The chain uses TRBV2 and TRBJ2-3; 12 nucleotides agree with TRBD2. CDR3 length: 16 residues. Per the germline V gene, CDR1 is SNHLY and CDR2 is FYNNEI. V was pared by 6 bases and J by 4 bases, with 8 bases of the junction left unmatched. The CDR3 nucleotides are TGTGCCAGCAGAGGTACTAGCGGGAGGACCCCAGATACGCAGTATTTT. Translation gives CASRGTSGRTPDTQYF.